This TCR beta chain was recovered during a study of identifying expanded T cells in peripheral blood. Between the trimmed V and J ends, which lost 1 base and 4 bases, there was a span of 4 bases. The CDR3 totals 12 residues. From germline, CDR1 is SGHTA and CDR2 FQGNSA. About this clone itself: Its target is not known.

General study findings and limits: Differentially abundant clones: around 1.2 between replicates, 15 to 17 at around 2 weeks, approximately 18 at four. Approximately two-week clone count variance significantly increased as total template count grew.

Sequencing was performed with immunoSEQ multiplex PCR; in TCRdb, only in-frame clones are kept and a portion is missing. Among tens of thousands of clones listed, around 89% were seen once. The sequence derives from a person aged 18 to 75 in good health. The genes are TRBV7-2 and TRBJ2-5; D gene unclear. Sequencing input: blood. The CDR3 loop is CASSLVGETQYF. The CDR3 coding sequence is TGTGCCAGCAGCTTAGTGGGAGAGACCCAGTACTTC.